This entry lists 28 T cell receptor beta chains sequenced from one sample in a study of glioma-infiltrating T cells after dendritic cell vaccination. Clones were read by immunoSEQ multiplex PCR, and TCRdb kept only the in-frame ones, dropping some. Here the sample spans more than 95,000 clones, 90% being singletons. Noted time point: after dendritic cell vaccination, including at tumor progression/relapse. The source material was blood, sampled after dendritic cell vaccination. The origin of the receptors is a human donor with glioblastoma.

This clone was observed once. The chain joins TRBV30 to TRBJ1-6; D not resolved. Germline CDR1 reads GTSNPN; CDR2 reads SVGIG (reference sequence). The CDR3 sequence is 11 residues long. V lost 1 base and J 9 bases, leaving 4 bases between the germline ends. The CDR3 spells CAWSGASPLHF. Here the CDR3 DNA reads TGTGCCTGGAGTGGGGCTTCACCCCTCCACTTT.

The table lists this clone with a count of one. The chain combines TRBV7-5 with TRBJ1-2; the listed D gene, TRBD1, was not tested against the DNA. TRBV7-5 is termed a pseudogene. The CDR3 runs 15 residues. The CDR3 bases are TGTGCCAGAAGCCTACCCGGGACAGCGGATCGGGGCTACACCTTC. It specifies CARSLPGTADRGYTF.

CDR3 coding DNA: TGTGCCTGGAGTGGATGGGGGGGCACTGAAGCTTTCTTT. Translated: CAWSGWGGTEAFF. The chain employs TRBV30 and TRBJ1-1, with D tentatively TRBD1 (5 bases). Germline V gives CDR1 GTSNPN, CDR2 SVGIG (reference sequence). V lost 1 base and J lost 4, with 10 bases in between. CDR3 length: 13 residues.

The CDR3 DNA reads TGTGCCAGCAGTGTGGGGACAGAAACCTACGAGCAGTACTTC. Translating gives CASSVGTETYEQYF. This sequence joins TRBV6-5 and TRBJ2-7; TRBD1 agrees at 7 bases. This CDR3 has 14 amino acids. V lost 5 bases to trimming and J lost 2 bases; unmatched junction nucleotides: 6. Germline V CDR1 and CDR2: MNHEY, SVGAGI.

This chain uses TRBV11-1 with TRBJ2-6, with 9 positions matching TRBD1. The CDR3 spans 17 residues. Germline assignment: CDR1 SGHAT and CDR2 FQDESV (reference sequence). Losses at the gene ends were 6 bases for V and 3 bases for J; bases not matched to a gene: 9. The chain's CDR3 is CASSLGTGSYGANVLTF. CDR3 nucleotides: TGTGCCAGCAGTTTGGGGACAGGGTCTTATGGGGCCAACGTCCTGACTTTC.

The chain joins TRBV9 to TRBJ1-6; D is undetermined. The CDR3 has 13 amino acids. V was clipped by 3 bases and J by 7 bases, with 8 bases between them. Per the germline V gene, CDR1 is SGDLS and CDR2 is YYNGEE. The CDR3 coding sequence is TGTGCCAGCAGCGAATACGGGAATTCACCCCTCCACTTT. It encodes CASSEYGNSPLHF.

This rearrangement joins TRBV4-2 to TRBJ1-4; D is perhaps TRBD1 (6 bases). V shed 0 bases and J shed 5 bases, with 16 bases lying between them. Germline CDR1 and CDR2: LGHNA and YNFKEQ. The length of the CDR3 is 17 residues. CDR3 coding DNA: TGTGCCAGCAGCCAAGAGGCTGGTAGGCAGGGGAATGAAAAACTGTTTTTT. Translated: CASSQEAGRQGNEKLFF.

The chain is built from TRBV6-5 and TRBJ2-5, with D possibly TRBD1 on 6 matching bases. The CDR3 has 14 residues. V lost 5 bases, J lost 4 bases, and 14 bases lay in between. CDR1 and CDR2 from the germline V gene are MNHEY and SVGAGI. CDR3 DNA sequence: TGTGCCAGCAGTGAACAGGGTACGGGAGAGACCCAGTACTTC. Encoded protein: CASSEQGTGETQYF.

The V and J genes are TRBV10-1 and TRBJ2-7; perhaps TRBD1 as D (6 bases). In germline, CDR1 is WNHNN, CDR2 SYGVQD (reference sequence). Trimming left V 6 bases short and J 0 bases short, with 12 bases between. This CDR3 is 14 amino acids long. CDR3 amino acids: CASRGDRTSYEQYF. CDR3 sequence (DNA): TGCGCCAGCAGGGGCGACAGGACCTCCTACGAGCAGTACTTC.

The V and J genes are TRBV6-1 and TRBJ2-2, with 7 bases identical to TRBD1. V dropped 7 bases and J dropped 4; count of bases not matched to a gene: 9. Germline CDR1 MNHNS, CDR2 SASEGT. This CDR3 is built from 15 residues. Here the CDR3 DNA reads TGTGCCAGCACCTTGACAGGGTCGGGCACCGGGGAGCTGTTTTTT. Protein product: CASTLTGSGTGELFF.

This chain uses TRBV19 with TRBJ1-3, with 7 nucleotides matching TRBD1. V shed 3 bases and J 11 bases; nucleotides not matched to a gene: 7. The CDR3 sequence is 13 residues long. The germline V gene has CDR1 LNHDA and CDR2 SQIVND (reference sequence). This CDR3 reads CASSMGTERAIYF. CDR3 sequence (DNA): TGTGCCAGTAGTATGGGGACAGAGCGCGCCATATATTTT.

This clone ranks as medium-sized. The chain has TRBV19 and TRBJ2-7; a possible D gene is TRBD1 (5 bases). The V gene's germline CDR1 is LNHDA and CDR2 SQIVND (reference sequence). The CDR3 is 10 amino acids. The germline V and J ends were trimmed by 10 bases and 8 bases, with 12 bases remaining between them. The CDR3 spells CATSQGQQYF. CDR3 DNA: TGTGCCACCTCGCAGGGCCAGCAGTACTTC.

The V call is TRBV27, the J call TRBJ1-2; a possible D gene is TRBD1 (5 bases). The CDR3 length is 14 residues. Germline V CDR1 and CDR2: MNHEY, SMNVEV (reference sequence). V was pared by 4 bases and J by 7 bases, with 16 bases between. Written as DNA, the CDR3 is TGTGCCAGCAGTTCCGGGGGACTTGGACGTGGCTACACCTTC. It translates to CASSSGGLGRGYTF.

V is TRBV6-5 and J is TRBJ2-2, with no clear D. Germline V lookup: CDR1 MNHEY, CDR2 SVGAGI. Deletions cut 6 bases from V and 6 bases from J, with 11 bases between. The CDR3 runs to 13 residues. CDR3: CASSAMRSGELFF. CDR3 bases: TGTGCCAGCAGCGCGATGAGGTCCGGGGAGCTGTTTTTT.

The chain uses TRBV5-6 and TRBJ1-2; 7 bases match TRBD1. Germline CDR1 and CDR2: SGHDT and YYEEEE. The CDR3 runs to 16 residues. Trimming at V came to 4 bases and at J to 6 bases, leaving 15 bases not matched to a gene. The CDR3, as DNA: TGTGCCAGCAGCATCTGGAGGCTCACAGGGGTGGATGGCTACACCTTC. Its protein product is CASSIWRLTGVDGYTF.

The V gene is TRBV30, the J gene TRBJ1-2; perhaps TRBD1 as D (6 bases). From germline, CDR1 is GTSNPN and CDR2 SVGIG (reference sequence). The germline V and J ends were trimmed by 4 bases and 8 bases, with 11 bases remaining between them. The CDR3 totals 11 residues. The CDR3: CAWMWGLGYTF. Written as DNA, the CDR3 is TGTGCCTGGATGTGGGGGCTCGGCTACACCTTC.

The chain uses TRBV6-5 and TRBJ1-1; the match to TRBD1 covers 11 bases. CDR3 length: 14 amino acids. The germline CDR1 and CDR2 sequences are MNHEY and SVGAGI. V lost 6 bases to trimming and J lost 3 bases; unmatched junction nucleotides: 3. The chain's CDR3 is CASRDRGPDTEAFF. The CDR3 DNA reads TGTGCCAGCAGGGACAGGGGGCCGGACACTGAAGCTTTCTTT.

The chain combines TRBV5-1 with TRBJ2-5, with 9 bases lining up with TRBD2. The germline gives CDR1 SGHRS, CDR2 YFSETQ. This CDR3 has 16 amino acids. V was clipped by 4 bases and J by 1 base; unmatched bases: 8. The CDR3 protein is CASSAGRTSAQETQYF. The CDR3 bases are TGCGCCAGCAGCGCGGGACGGACTAGCGCCCAAGAGACCCAGTACTTC.

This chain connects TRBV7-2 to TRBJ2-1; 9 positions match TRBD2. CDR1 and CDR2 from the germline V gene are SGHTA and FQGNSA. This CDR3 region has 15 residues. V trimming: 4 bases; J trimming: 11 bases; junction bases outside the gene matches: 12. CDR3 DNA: TGTGCCAGCAGCTCCAGACGAAGCGGGAGGTTACAGCAGTTCTTC. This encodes CASSSRRSGRLQQFF.

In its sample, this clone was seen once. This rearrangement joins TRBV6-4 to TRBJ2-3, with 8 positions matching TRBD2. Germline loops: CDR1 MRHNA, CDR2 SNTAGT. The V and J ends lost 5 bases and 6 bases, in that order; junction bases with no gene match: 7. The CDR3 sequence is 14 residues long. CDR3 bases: TGTGCCAGCAGTACGGGACTAGTGACGGATACGCAGTATTTT. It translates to CASSTGLVTDTQYF.

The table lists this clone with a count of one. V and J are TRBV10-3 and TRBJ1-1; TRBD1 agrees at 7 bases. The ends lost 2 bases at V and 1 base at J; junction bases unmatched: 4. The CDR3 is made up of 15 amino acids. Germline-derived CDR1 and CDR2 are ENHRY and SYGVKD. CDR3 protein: CAISELGTANTEAFF. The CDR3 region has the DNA TGTGCCATCAGTGAGCTCGGGACAGCGAACACTGAAGCTTTCTTT.

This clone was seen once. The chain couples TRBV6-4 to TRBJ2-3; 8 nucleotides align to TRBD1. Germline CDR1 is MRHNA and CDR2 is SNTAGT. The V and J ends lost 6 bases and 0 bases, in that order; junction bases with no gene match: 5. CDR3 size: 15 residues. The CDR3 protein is CASSATGGSTDTQYF. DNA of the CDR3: TGTGCCAGCAGCGCCACAGGGGGAAGCACAGATACGCAGTATTTT.

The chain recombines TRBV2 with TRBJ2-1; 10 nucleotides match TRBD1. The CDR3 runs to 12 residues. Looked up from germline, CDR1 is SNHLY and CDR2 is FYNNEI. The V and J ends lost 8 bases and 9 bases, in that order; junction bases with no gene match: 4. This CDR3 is CASGTGVGEQFF. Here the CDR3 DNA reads TGTGCCAGCGGGACAGGGGTCGGTGAGCAGTTCTTC.

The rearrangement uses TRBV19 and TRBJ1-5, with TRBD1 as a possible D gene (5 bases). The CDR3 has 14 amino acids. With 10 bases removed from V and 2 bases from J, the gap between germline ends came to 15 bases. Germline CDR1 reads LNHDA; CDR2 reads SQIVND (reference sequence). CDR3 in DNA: TGTGCCACCGATGGGGGGATCGGCAATCAGCCCCAGCATTTT. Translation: CATDGGIGNQPQHF.

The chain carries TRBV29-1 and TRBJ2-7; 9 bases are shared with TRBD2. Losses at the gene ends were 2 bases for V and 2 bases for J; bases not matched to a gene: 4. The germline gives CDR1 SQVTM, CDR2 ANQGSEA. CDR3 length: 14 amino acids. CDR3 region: CSVEIAGVTYEQYF. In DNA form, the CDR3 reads TGCAGCGTTGAAATAGCGGGAGTTACCTACGAGCAGTACTTC.

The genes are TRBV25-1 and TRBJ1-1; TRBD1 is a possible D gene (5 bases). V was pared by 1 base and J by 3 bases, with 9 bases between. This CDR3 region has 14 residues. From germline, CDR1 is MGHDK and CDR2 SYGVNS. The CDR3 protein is CASSEWQQDTEAFF. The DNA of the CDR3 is TGTGCCAGCAGTGAATGGCAACAGGACACTGAAGCTTTCTTT.

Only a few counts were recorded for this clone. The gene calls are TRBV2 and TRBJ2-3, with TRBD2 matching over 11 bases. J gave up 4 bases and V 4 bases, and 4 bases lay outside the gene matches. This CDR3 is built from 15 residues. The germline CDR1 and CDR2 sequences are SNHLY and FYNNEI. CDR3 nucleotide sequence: TGTGCCAGCAGTGGACTAGCGGGATCTTCAGATACGCAGTATTTT. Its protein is CASSGLAGSSDTQYF.

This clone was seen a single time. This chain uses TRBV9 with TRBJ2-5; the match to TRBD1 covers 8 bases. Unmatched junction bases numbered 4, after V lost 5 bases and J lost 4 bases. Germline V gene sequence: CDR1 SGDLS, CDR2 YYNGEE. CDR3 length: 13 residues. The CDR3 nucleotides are TGTGCCAGCAGTGGACAGGGTCGAGAGACCCAGTACTTC. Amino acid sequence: CASSGQGRETQYF. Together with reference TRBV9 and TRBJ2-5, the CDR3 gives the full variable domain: DSGVTQTPKHLITATGQRVTLRCSPRSGDLSVYWYQQSLDQGLQFLIQYYNGEERAKGNILERFSAQQFPDLHSELNLSSLELGDSALYFCASSGQGRETQYFGPGTRLLVL.